These T cell receptor beta chains were read from a single sample in a study of T cells expressing NK-cell markers. Using the 5' RACE reads, TCRdb records one entry per CDR3 protein without DNA. Its listing shows about 460,000 distinct CDR3 sequences. The sample comprised blood T cells: a sorted CD56 or NKG2C T cell subset, CD4+ or CD8+ T cells, or bulk PBMC T cells (not recorded which). These receptors all stem from a woman between 50 and 59 years old in good health. Each CDR3 is given with its conserved first and last residue.

TRBJ1-5	TRBV6-2/TRBV6-3	CASSYGGTGGLFQPQHF
TRBJ2-1	TRBV12-3/TRBV12-4	CASSLTSGGEQFF
TRBJ2-1	TRBV12-3/TRBV12-4	CASSPSTSGNNEQFF
TRBJ2-1	TRBV20-1	CSARDPSGRGFYNEQFF
TRBJ2-1	TRBV15	CATSRDHRTSGRNNEQFF
TRBJ2-2	TRBV7-3	CASSPHRGTGELFF
TRBJ2-7	TRBV6-6	CASSEGGRGSYEQYF
TRBJ1-3	TRBV5-6	CASSSPPGDSGNTIYF
TRBJ2-7	TRBV7-3	CASSRGVTYEQYF
TRBJ2-2	TRBV4-2	CASSQEGQGGSGELFF
TRBJ2-3	TRBV12-3/TRBV12-4	CASSLTSYTDTQYF
TRBJ2-2	TRBV27	CASGDRAGGDGEDTGELFF
TRBJ1-2	TRBV28	CASIRQGTYGYTF
TRBJ2-2	TRBV12-3/TRBV12-4	CASWVRPGELFF
TRBJ2-5	TRBV5-6	CASSFRGGGGGETQYF
TRBJ1-1	TRBV5-1	CASSQGTGGKTEAFF